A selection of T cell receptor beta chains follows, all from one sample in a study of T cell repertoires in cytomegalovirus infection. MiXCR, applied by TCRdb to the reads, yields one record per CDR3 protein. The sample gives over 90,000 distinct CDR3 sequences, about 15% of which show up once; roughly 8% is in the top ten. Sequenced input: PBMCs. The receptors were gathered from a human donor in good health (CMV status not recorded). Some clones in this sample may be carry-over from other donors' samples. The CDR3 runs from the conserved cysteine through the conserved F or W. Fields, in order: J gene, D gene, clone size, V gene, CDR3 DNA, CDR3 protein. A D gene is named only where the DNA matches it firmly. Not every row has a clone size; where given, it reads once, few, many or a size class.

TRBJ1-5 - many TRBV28 TGTGCCAGCACAGGGGTTGACAATCAGCCCCAGCATTTT CASTGVDNQPQHF
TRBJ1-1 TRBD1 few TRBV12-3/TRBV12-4 TGTGCCAGCAGTTTACGGAGGGGGCCCGAAGCTTTCTTT CASSLRRGPEAFF
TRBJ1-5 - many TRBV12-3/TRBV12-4 TGTGCCAGCCGAACAGGTTCCTTTGGCAATCAGCCCCAGCATTTT CASRTGSFGNQPQHF
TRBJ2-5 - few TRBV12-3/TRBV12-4 TGTGCCAGCAGTGTTCGGGACACCCAAGAGACCCAGTACTTC CASSVRDTQETQYF
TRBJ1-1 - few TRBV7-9 TGTGCCAGCAGTTGGCCGGGACGAGATGTGAACACTGAAGCTTTCTTT CASSWPGRDVNTEAFF
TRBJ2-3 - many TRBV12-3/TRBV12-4 TGTGCCAGCAGGGGGGTGGCTGATACGCAGTATTTT CASRGVADTQYF
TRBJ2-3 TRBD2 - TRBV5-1 TGCGCCAGCAGCCCAAGGGAGGGATCAGATACGCAGTATTTT CASSPREGSDTQYF
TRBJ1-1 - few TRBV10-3 TGTGCCATCAGTATGACGATCCGGGCCCAGAGTATCGCTTTCTTT CAISMTIRAQSIAFF
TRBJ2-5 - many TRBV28 TGTGCCAGCTTGGGTGGTGGCCTTCAAGAGACCCAGTACTTC CASLGGGLQETQYF
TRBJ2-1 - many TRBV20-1 TGCAGTGCTAGAGAGCCAGGGCTCGGCAATGAGCAGTTCTTC CSAREPGLGNEQFF
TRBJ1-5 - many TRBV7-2 TGTGCCAGCAGCCCCTGGGGCCAGCCCCAGCATTTT CASSPWGQPQHF
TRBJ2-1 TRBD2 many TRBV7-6 TGTGCCAGCAGCGGCTACCTAGGGACTAGCGGGGGGCACTCCTACAATGAGCAGTTCTTC CASSGYLGTSGGHSYNEQFF
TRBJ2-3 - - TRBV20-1 TGCAGTGCGCCTGCGGCAGAAAGGGATACGCAGTATTTT CSAPAAERDTQYF
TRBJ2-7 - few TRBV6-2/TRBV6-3 TGTGCCAGCAGGAAGGCAGGGGATGCCTACGAGCAGTACTTC CASRKAGDAYEQYF
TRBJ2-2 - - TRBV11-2 TGTGCCAGCAGCTTATTTCCCGGGGAGCTGTTTTTT CASSLFPGELFF
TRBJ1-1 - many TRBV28 TGTGCCAGCAGCCTACCTAGGACAACCATGAACACTGAAGCTTTCTTT CASSLPRTTMNTEAFF
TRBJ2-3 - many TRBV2 TGTGCCAGCGCGGGCACGGTCGATACGCAGTATTTT CASAGTVDTQYF
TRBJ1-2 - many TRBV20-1 TGCAGTGCTAGCGTCGGGATGATCGGCTACACCTTC CSASVGMIGYTF